This T cell receptor beta chain was recovered during a study of cytomegalovirus exposure and HLA in healthy donors. Study-wide results and limits: Later on, an analysis tied under 20,000 TCR beta sequences to HLA alleles at 0.05 false discovery rate. The Asian-associated ancestry cluster reportedly had fewer N-insertions than the approximately 670-donor mean in a later analysis.

The CDR3 is made up of 15 amino acids. CDR1 is SGHNT and CDR2 is YENEEA in the germline V gene. V lost 7 bases and J 2 bases, leaving 18 bases between the germline ends. Use of 60 Vbeta and 13 Jbeta primers characterized the PCR. Here immunoSEQ multiplex PCR was the method, and the copy in TCRdb shows in-frame clones only, minus some. The sample lists around 150,000 clones, 68% seen once, with roughly a tenth in the top ten. This clone has only a few counts. Its target is unknown. The clonotype was recovered from a young man in good health and CMV-seropositive. The chain couples TRBV11-3 to TRBJ2-7; D is undetermined. Input material: PBMCs. CDR3 region: CASTPRGSSPYEQYF. Written as DNA, the CDR3 is TGTGCCAGCACCCCCCGAGGCAGTTCCCCCTACGAGCAGTACTTC.